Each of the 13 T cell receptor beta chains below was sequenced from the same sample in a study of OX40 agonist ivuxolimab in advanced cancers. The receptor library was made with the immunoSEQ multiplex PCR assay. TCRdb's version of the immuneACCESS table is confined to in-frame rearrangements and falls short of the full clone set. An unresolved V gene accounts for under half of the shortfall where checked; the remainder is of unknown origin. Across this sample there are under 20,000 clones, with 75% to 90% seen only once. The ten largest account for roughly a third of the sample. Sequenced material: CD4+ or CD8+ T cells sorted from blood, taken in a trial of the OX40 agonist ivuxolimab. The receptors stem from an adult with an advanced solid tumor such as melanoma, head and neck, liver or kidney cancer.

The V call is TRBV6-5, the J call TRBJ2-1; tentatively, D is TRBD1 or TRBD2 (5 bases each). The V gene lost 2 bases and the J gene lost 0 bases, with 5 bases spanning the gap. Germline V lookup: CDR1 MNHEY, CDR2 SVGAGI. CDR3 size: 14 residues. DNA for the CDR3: TGTGCCAGCAGTTACGGGGGCTCCTACAATGAGCAGTTCTTC. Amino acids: CASSYGGSYNEQFF.

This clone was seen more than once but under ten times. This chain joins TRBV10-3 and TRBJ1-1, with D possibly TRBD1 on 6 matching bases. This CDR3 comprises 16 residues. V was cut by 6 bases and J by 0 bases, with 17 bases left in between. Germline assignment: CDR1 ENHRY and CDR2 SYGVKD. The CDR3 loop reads CAIRPAGGRVNTEAFF. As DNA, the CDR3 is TGTGCCATCAGGCCCGCGGGGGGCAGGGTGAACACTGAAGCTTTCTTT.

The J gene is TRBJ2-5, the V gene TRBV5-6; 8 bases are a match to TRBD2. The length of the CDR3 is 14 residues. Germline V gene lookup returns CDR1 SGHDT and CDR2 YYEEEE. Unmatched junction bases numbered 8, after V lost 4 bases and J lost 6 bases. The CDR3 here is CASSPTSGQKTQYF. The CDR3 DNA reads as TGTGCCAGCAGCCCAACTAGCGGCCAGAAGACCCAGTACTTC.

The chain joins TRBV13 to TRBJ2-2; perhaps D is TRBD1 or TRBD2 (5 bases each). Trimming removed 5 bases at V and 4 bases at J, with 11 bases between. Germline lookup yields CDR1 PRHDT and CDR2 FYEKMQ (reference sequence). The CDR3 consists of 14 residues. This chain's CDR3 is CASSIRGFTGELFF. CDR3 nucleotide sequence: TGTGCCAGCAGCATCCGGGGCTTCACCGGGGAGCTGTTTTTT.

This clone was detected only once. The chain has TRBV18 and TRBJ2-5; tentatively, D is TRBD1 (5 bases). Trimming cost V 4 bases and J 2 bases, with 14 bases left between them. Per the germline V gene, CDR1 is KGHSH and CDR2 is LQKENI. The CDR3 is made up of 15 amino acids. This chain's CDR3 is CASSQAIRGQETQYF. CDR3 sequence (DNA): TGTGCCAGCTCACAAGCTATAAGGGGACAAGAGACCCAGTACTTC.

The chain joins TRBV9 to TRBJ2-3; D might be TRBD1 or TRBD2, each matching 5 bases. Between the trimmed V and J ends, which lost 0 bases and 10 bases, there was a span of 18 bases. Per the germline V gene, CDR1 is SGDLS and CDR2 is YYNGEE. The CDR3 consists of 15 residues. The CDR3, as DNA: TGTGCCAGCAGCGTAGAGGAGGCTTCATTGGGGGCGCAGTATTTT. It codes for CASSVEEASLGAQYF.

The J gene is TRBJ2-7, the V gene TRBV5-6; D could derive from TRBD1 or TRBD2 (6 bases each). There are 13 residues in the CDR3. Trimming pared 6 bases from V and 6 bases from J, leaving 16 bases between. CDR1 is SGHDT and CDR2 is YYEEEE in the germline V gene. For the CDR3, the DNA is TGTGCCAGCAATTGGGGGGCGCGGGGCGAGCAGTACTTC. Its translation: CASNWGARGEQYF.

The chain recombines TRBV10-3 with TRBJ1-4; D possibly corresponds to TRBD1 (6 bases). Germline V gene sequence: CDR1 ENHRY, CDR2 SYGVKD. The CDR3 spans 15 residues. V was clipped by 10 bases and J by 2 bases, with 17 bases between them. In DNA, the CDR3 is TGTGCCACCGGGGGGCAGGGGCGCACTAATGAAAAACTGTTTTTT. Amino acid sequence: CATGGQGRTNEKLFF.

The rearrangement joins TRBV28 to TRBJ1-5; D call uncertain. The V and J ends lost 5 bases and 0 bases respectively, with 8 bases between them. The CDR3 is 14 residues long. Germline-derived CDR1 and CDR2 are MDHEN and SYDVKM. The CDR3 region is CASSLSDSNQPQHF. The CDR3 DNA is TGTGCCAGCAGTCTCTCGGATAGCAATCAGCCCCAGCATTTT.

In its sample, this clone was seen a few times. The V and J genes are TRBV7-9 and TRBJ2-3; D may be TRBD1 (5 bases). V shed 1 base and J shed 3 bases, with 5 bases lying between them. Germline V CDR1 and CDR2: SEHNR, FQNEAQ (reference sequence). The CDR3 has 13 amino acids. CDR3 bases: TGTGCCAGCAGCTTAGAGGGGACAGATACGCAGTATTTT. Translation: CASSLEGTDTQYF.

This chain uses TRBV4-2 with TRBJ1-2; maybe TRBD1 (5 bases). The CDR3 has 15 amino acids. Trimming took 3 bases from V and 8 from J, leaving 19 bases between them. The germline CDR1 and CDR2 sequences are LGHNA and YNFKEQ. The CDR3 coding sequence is TGTGCCAGCAGCCACCCCAGGGACGCCCTACGAGGCTACACCTTC. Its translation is CASSHPRDALRGYTF.

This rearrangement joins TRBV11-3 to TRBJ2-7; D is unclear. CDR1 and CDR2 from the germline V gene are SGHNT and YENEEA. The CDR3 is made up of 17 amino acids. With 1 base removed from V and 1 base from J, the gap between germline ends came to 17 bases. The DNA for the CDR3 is TGTGCCAGCAGCTTAGTACCTAGGACCTCGCGGTCCTACGAGCAGTACTTC. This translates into CASSLVPRTSRSYEQYF.

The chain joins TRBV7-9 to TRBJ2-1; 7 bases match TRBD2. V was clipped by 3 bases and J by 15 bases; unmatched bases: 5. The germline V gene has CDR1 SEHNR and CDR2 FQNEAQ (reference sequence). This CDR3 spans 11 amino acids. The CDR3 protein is CASSFGLVSFF. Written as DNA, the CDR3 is TGTGCCAGCAGCTTCGGACTAGTGTCGTTCTTC.